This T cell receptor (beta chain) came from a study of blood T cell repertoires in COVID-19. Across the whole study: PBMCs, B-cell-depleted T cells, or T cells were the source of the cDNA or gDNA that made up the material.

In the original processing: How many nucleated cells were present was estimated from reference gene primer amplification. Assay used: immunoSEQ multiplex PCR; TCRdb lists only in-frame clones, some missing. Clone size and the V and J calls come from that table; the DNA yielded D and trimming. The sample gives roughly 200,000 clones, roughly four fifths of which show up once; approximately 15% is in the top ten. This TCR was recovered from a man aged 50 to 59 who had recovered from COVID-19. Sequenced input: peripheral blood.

CDR3 bases: TGTGCCAGTAGTATGGACACCACGACTGAAGCTTTCTTT. It encodes CASSMDTTTEAFF. The rearrangement joins TRBV19 to TRBJ1-1; a weak D match, TRBD1 (5 bases). The CDR3 totals 13 residues. Germline CDR1 reads LNHDA; CDR2 reads SQIVND (reference sequence). V dropped 3 bases and J dropped 5 bases, with 10 bases sitting between them.